These T cell receptor beta chains were read from a single sample in a study of PD-1 blockade in classical Hodgkin lymphoma. Profiled with immunoSEQ multiplex PCR; TCRdb holds only in-frame clones, not every one. The sample lists more than 15,000 clones, more than 60% occurring once. The sample here was peripheral blood mononuclear cells (PBMCs), taken at baseline. Source of these receptors: a human donor with classical Hodgkin lymphoma. Both conserved end residues are part of each CDR3. A D gene is named only where the DNA matches it firmly. Size tells how often a clone was seen (once, few, many) or the class of an expanded clone, and some rows leave it out.

j_gene | abundance | d_gene | v_gene | CDR3aa | CDR3nt
TRBJ2-7 | once | - | TRBV6-5 | CASSYQGPKNEQYF | TGTGCCAGCAGTTACCAGGGACCTAAAAACGAGCAGTACTTC
TRBJ2-5 | - | - | TRBV18 | CASSPLDSPWGETQYF | TGTGCCAGCTCACCATTGGACAGCCCGTGGGGAGAGACCCAGTACTTC
TRBJ2-5 | - | TRBD1 | TRBV27 | CASSFQDRGALYF | TGTGCCAGCAGTTTCCAGGACAGGGGGGCCTTGTACTTC
TRBJ1-1 | few | - | TRBV2 | CASKRGNTEAFF | TGTGCCAGCAAGCGGGGGAACACTGAAGCTTTCTTT
TRBJ2-6 | - | - | TRBV11-2 | CASSFLGAAGANVLTF | TGTGCCAGCAGCTTCCTAGGGGCAGCTGGGGCCAACGTCCTGACTTTC
TRBJ1-2 | - | - | TRBV5-4 | CASSRSIPGKTYGYTF | TGTGCCAGCAGTCGAAGCATACCAGGAAAGACCTATGGCTACACCTTC
TRBJ2-5 | - | - | TRBV18 | CASSPGPDPSETQYF | TGTGCCAGCTCACCCGGGCCGGACCCCTCAGAGACCCAGTACTTC
TRBJ2-7 | - | - | TRBV28 | CASSLSPRQGGQYF | TGTGCCAGCAGTTTAAGCCCCAGACAGGGAGGGCAGTACTTC
TRBJ2-1 | once | TRBD2 | TRBV28 | CASSLMVLSSGRLDEQFF | TGTGCCAGCAGTTTAATGGTCCTGTCTAGCGGGCGTTTGGATGAGCAGTTCTTC
TRBJ2-7 | - | - | TRBV6-1 | CASSRPSPPYEQYF | TGTGCCAGCAGCAGGCCGTCTCCACCCTACGAGCAGTACTTC
TRBJ1-1 | - | - | TRBV7-6 | CASSLGGSDTEAFF | TGTGCCAGCAGCTTAGGCGGCTCGGACACTGAAGCTTTCTTT
TRBJ1-1 | few | - | TRBV28 | CASSLPRAPEAFF | TGTGCCAGCAGTTTACCCAGGGCCCCTGAAGCTTTCTTT
TRBJ1-5 | - | - | TRBV5-5 | CASSGDVDNQPQHF | TGTGCCAGCAGCGGTGACGTTGACAATCAGCCCCAGCATTTT
TRBJ2-5 | - | TRBD2 | TRBV9 | CASSVVPGGETQYF | TGTGCCAGCAGCGTAGTCCCGGGGGGAGAGACCCAGTACTTC
TRBJ1-4 | once | - | TRBV2 | CASSRDWGINEKLFF | TGTGCCAGCAGCCGAGATTGGGGGATTAATGAAAAACTGTTTTTT
TRBJ1-1 | - | TRBD1 | TRBV6-6 | CASCPRGQVTEAFF | TGTGCCAGCTGCCCCCGGGGACAGGTCACTGAAGCTTTCTTT
TRBJ2-7 | - | - | TRBV6-5 | CASTSSGPREQYF | TGTGCCAGCACCTCCAGTGGGCCTCGGGAGCAGTACTTC
TRBJ2-3 | medium-sized | - | TRBV28 | CASSLYASAVSTDTQYF | TGTGCCAGCAGTTTGTATGCGTCAGCGGTGAGCACAGATACGCAGTATTTT
TRBJ2-7 | - | TRBD1 | TRBV18 | CASSAPGQGFHEQYF | TGTGCCAGCTCAGCGCCGGGACAGGGGTTCCACGAGCAGTACTTC
TRBJ1-2 | few | - | TRBV10-3 | CAISESAVGYTF | TGTGCCATCAGTGAGTCGGCGGTTGGCTACACCTTC
TRBJ2-7 | few | - | TRBV5-1 | CASSSGPTYEQYF | TGCGCCAGCAGTTCCGGGCCAACCTACGAGCAGTACTTC
TRBJ1-3 | - | - | TRBV7-9 | CASSLGGAGNTIYF | TGTGCCAGCAGCTTAGGCGGGGCCGGAAACACCATATATTTT
TRBJ2-1 | - | - | TRBV27 | CASSLLRSYNEQFF | TGTGCCAGCAGTTTACTGAGGTCCTACAATGAGCAGTTCTTC
TRBJ2-7 | - | - | TRBV6-1 | CASSEGGSVYEQYF | TGTGCCAGCAGTGAGGGGGGCAGCGTCTACGAGCAGTACTTC
TRBJ1-2 | few | TRBD1 | TRBV7-2 | CASSLDSPTGGHRGYTF | TGTGCCAGCAGCTTAGACAGTCCGACAGGGGGCCACCGAGGCTACACCTTC
TRBJ2-7 | - | - | TRBV7-6 | CASSLGEDFEQYF | TGTGCCAGCAGCTTAGGGGAGGACTTCGAGCAGTACTTC
TRBJ2-5 | - | - | TRBV7-9 | CASSFSTGDGTQYF | TGTGCCAGCAGCTTCTCAACGGGGGATGGGACCCAGTACTTC
TRBJ2-7 | - | - | TRBV5-5 | CASSLTGNQYF | TGTGCCAGCAGCCTAACCGGCAACCAGTACTTC
TRBJ2-1 | - | TRBD2 | TRBV19 | CASSILAGVGHNEQFF | TGTGCCAGTAGTATATTAGCGGGAGTCGGCCATAATGAGCAGTTCTTC
TRBJ1-2 | - | TRBD1 | TRBV6-5 | CASSVTGGNNYGHTF | TGTGCCAGCAGCGTGACAGGGGGTAACAACTATGGCCACACCTTC
TRBJ2-3 | once | - | TRBV18 | CASSPDRDQSPSTDTQYF | TGTGCCAGCTCACCGGACCGGGACCAATCTCCTAGCACAGATACGCAGTATTTT
TRBJ1-2 | - | - | TRBV18 | CASSPRVGSEGDGYTF | TGTGCCAGCTCACCACGAGTAGGGTCCGAAGGGGATGGCTACACCTTC
TRBJ1-2 | - | - | TRBV10-2 | CASSHQNYGYTF | TGCGCCAGCAGCCACCAGAACTATGGCTACACCTTC
TRBJ1-5 | - | - | TRBV6-1 | CASRPRGGQPQHF | TGTGCCAGCAGGCCCCGGGGAGGTCAGCCCCAGCATTTT
TRBJ2-5 | once | - | TRBV7-9 | CASSHTPGLGPETQYF | TGTGCCAGCAGCCACACGCCGGGACTGGGTCCGGAGACCCAGTACTTC
TRBJ2-1 | - | TRBD2 | TRBV4-2 | CASSQSLLAGGGYNEQFF | TGTGCCAGCAGCCAATCTTTACTAGCGGGAGGAGGTTACAATGAGCAGTTCTTC
TRBJ1-1 | - | - | TRBV6-5 | CASRKTSNTEAFF | TGTGCCAGCAGAAAAACAAGCAACACTGAAGCTTTCTTT
TRBJ2-4 | - | - | TRBV29-1 | CSVEEGIAGGTKNIQYF | TGCAGCGTTGAAGAGGGGATCGCTGGGGGGACCAAAAACATTCAGTACTTC
TRBJ1-5 | - | - | TRBV19 | CASSITSSRGGNQPQHF | TGTGCCAGTAGTATCACGTCGTCACGTGGGGGCAATCAGCCCCAGCATTTT
TRBJ2-3 | - | - | TRBV10-3 | CAISRLGGRDTDTQYF | TGTGCCATCAGCCGCTTGGGCGGGCGAGACACAGATACGCAGTATTTT
TRBJ1-2 | few | - | TRBV19 | CASSIGFGYGYTF | TGTGCCAGTAGTATAGGGTTCGGCTATGGCTACACCTTC
TRBJ2-1 | - | - | TRBV14 | CASSQESSGPYNEQFF | TGTGCCAGCAGCCAAGAATCCAGCGGGCCTTACAATGAGCAGTTCTTC
TRBJ2-5 | - | TRBD1 | TRBV7-8 | CASSQGGSQETQYF | TGTGCCAGCAGCCAAGGGGGCTCGCAAGAGACCCAGTACTTC
TRBJ1-1 | - | - | TRBV19 | CASSIAWGALSEAFF | TGTGCCAGTAGTATCGCCTGGGGGGCTCTTTCTGAAGCTTTCTTT
TRBJ2-7 | few | - | TRBV10-2 | CASRERGFYEQYF | TGCGCCAGCAGGGAAAGGGGATTCTACGAGCAGTACTTC
TRBJ2-5 | - | TRBD2 | TRBV19 | CASSIIGRPRYQETQYF | TGTGCCAGTAGTATAATCGGGAGGCCCAGATACCAAGAGACCCAGTACTTC
TRBJ2-3 | once | - | TRBV7-9 | CASSLPYTDTQYF | TGTGCCAGCAGCTTACCTTACACAGATACGCAGTATTTT
TRBJ2-5 | - | TRBD1 | TRBV19 | CASAGQGARKTQYF | TGTGCCAGTGCGGGACAGGGGGCTCGGAAGACCCAGTACTTC
TRBJ2-3 | - | - | TRBV13 | CASSLPWDGNTDTQYF | TGTGCCAGCAGCCTACCTTGGGACGGGAACACAGATACGCAGTATTTT
TRBJ1-1 | - | - | TRBV11-1 | CASSPWSGKNTEAFF | TGTGCCAGCAGCCCCTGGTCGGGCAAGAACACTGAAGCTTTCTTT
TRBJ1-2 | - | - | TRBV5-1 | CASTRGGEGNYGYTF | TGCGCCAGCACCCGAGGAGGGGAGGGGAACTATGGCTACACCTTC
TRBJ2-1 | - | TRBD1 | TRBV19 | CASRTYRGRDEQFF | TGTGCCAGTAGGACCTACAGGGGCCGGGATGAGCAGTTCTTC
TRBJ2-3 | - | TRBD2 | TRBV2 | CASSPPLGLAGGPKDTQYF | TGTGCCAGCTCTCCTCCCCTTGGACTAGCGGGAGGGCCCAAAGATACGCAGTATTTT
TRBJ2-1 | once | TRBD2 | TRBV7-7 | CASSPAGAYNEQFF | TGTGCTAGCAGCCCAGCGGGAGCCTACAATGAGCAGTTCTTC
TRBJ1-2 | - | - | TRBV6-6 | CASSYEADTNYGYTF | TGTGCCAGCAGTTACGAGGCGGATACTAACTATGGCTACACCTTC
TRBJ1-5 | - | TRBD1 | TRBV18 | CASSPGQGNQPQHF | TGTGCCAGCTCACCAGGACAGGGCAATCAGCCCCAGCATTTT